This is a list of T cell receptor beta chains from one sample in a study of T-cell memory formation after mild COVID-19. Via MiXCR, TCRdb re-called the 5' RACE reads, giving one row per CDR3 protein. The sample holds some 250,000 distinct CDR3 sequences, approximately 9% seen once. Sequencing input: PBMCs or a T cell subset sorted from them (not recorded which). The receptor set was obtained from a man aged 18 to 29 who had mild COVID-19 (a few samples of this study predate the infection). Cell type and time point are not known. Both conserved end residues are part of each CDR3. D genes are given only for firm matches. Clone size is given for some rows only: seen once, a few or many times, or a class if the clone is expanded.

CDR3 DNA: TGCGCCAGCAGCTACTTAGCAGGGGATAACTACGAGCAGTACTTC; CDR3 protein: CASSYLAGDNYEQYF; D gene: -; clone size: -; J gene: TRBJ2-7; V gene: TRBV5-1
CDR3 DNA: TGTGCCAGCAGTTTAGGACTACCTACTTTGGGGTCCGAGCAGTACTTC; CDR3 protein: CASSLGLPTLGSEQYF; D gene: -; clone size: few; J gene: TRBJ2-7; V gene: TRBV12-3/TRBV12-4
CDR3 DNA: TGCAGTGCCCCGCCGGTAATGAACACTGAAGCTTTCTTT; CDR3 protein: CSAPPVMNTEAFF; D gene: -; clone size: -; J gene: TRBJ1-1; V gene: TRBV20-1
CDR3 DNA: TGTGCCATCCTCCAAGAAGTTAGGTTAGATTTGGCAGATACGCAGTATTTT; CDR3 protein: CAILQEVRLDLADTQYF; D gene: -; clone size: few; J gene: TRBJ2-3; V gene: TRBV10-3
CDR3 DNA: TGCGCCAGCAGCCAAGCGGGACACACCTACGAGCAGTACTTC; CDR3 protein: CASSQAGHTYEQYF; D gene: -; clone size: few; J gene: TRBJ2-7; V gene: TRBV4-1
CDR3 DNA: TGTGCCAGCAGTGGGGGCAGACTCGCCTACGAGCAGTACTTC; CDR3 protein: CASSGGRLAYEQYF; D gene: -; clone size: few; J gene: TRBJ2-7; V gene: TRBV25-1
CDR3 DNA: TGCGCCAGCAGCCAAAAGACTAGCGGGGGGAGCACAGATACGCAGTATTTT; CDR3 protein: CASSQKTSGGSTDTQYF; D gene: TRBD2; clone size: many; J gene: TRBJ2-3; V gene: TRBV4-3
CDR3 DNA: TGTGCCAGCAGCTTAGGGGGCAGACCCCCCTACAATGAGCAGTTCTTC; CDR3 protein: CASSLGGRPPYNEQFF; D gene: -; clone size: many; J gene: TRBJ2-1; V gene: TRBV7-6
CDR3 DNA: TGTGCCACCTCAAGGGGAAGCGGCACTGAAGCTTTCTTT; CDR3 protein: CATSRGSGTEAFF; D gene: -; clone size: -; J gene: TRBJ1-1; V gene: TRBV24-1
CDR3 DNA: TGCGCCAGCAGCCAACCCCAAGCCCGACAGGGAGCAGGATTTAACTATGGCTACACCTTC; CDR3 protein: CASSQPQARQGAGFNYGYTF; D gene: TRBD1; clone size: -; J gene: TRBJ1-2; V gene: TRBV4-1
CDR3 DNA: TGTGCCAGCAGCGGACTAGCGGGGGGGCCGAAAGATACGCAGTATTTT; CDR3 protein: CASSGLAGGPKDTQYF; D gene: TRBD2; clone size: few; J gene: TRBJ2-3; V gene: TRBV7-2
CDR3 DNA: TGTGCCAGCAGCTCGCGACGCGCCTACGAGCAGTACTTC; CDR3 protein: CASSSRRAYEQYF; D gene: -; clone size: many; J gene: TRBJ2-7; V gene: TRBV7-2
CDR3 DNA: TGCAGCGTTTCAACTCAAGGAGGGGGTGAGCAGTTCTTC; CDR3 protein: CSVSTQGGGEQFF; D gene: -; clone size: -; J gene: TRBJ2-1; V gene: TRBV29-1
CDR3 DNA: TGCGCCAGCAGCCAAGATAAGGGGCGAGGTGGCTACACCTTC; CDR3 protein: CASSQDKGRGGYTF; D gene: -; clone size: -; J gene: TRBJ1-2; V gene: TRBV4-3
CDR3 DNA: TGTGCCAGCAGTTTCGGCCGGACCCAGTACTTC; CDR3 protein: CASSFGRTQYF; D gene: -; clone size: few; J gene: TRBJ2-5; V gene: TRBV6-5
CDR3 DNA: TGTGCCAGCAGCTTAGTCCGGGGAAGTACGCAGTATTTT; CDR3 protein: CASSLVRGSTQYF; D gene: -; clone size: many; J gene: TRBJ2-3; V gene: TRBV7-8
CDR3 DNA: TGTGCCAGCAGCTTCTCAGGGATGAACACTGAAGCTTTCTTT; CDR3 protein: CASSFSGMNTEAFF; D gene: -; clone size: -; J gene: TRBJ1-1; V gene: TRBV11-2
CDR3 DNA: TGTGCCAGCACTGGGGGGGGAAATACGCAGTATTTT; CDR3 protein: CASTGGGNTQYF; D gene: TRBD2; clone size: many; J gene: TRBJ2-3; V gene: TRBV12-3/TRBV12-4
CDR3 DNA: TGTGCCAGCAGCTCCACTCTACAGGACAGGGGGGATGACTACACCTTC; CDR3 protein: CASSSTLQDRGDDYTF; D gene: TRBD1; clone size: -; J gene: TRBJ1-2; V gene: TRBV7-9
CDR3 DNA: TGTGCCAGCAGTCCACAGGGAAGGGACACTGAAGCTTTCTTT; CDR3 protein: CASSPQGRDTEAFF; D gene: -; clone size: -; J gene: TRBJ1-1; V gene: TRBV12-3/TRBV12-4
CDR3 DNA: TGTGCCAGCAGCTTACAAATCCCAGGGGAGCAGTTCTTC; CDR3 protein: CASSLQIPGEQFF; D gene: -; clone size: few; J gene: TRBJ2-1; V gene: TRBV7-2
CDR3 DNA: TGTGCCAGCGGTACAGGGGAATTTCATGAGCAGTTCTTC; CDR3 protein: CASGTGEFHEQFF; D gene: TRBD1; clone size: few; J gene: TRBJ2-1; V gene: TRBV12-3/TRBV12-4
CDR3 DNA: TGCGCCAGTTCCGTCCAGGGGACCAATTCACCCCTCCACTTT; CDR3 protein: CASSVQGTNSPLHF; D gene: -; clone size: -; J gene: TRBJ1-6; V gene: TRBV5-1
CDR3 DNA: TGTGCCAGCAGAAGTGAGGGGGGGCTCGATGGCTACACCTTC; CDR3 protein: CASRSEGGLDGYTF; D gene: -; clone size: -; J gene: TRBJ1-2; V gene: TRBV28
CDR3 DNA: TGTGCCAGTGGGGGACAGGCAACCTACGAGCAGTACTTC; CDR3 protein: CASGGQATYEQYF; D gene: TRBD1; clone size: few; J gene: TRBJ2-7; V gene: TRBV6-6
CDR3 DNA: TGTGCCATCACCGAAGGGGTCGTAAATGAAAAACTGTTTTTT; CDR3 protein: CAITEGVVNEKLFF; D gene: -; clone size: -; J gene: TRBJ1-4; V gene: TRBV6-2/TRBV6-3
CDR3 DNA: TGCAGTGCTAGAGATCGTTGGGGCAACACCGGGGAGCTGTTTTTT; CDR3 protein: CSARDRWGNTGELFF; D gene: -; clone size: few; J gene: TRBJ2-2; V gene: TRBV20-1
CDR3 DNA: TGTGCCAGCAGGGGGGCGCTTGGCTATGGCTACACCTTC; CDR3 protein: CASRGALGYGYTF; D gene: -; clone size: -; J gene: TRBJ1-2; V gene: TRBV6-5
CDR3 DNA: TGCGCCAGCAGCCAAAAGGGGGCGAGCGATAGCAATCAGCCCCAGCATTTT; CDR3 protein: CASSQKGASDSNQPQHF; D gene: TRBD1; clone size: -; J gene: TRBJ1-5; V gene: TRBV4-1
CDR3 DNA: TGCGCCAGCAGCTCCCCCGGGGCCAGTAGGGAGCTGTTTTTT; CDR3 protein: CASSSPGASRELFF; D gene: -; clone size: -; J gene: TRBJ2-2; V gene: TRBV5-1
CDR3 DNA: TGTGCCAGCAACCCAACCACCCAGTACTTC; CDR3 protein: CASNPTTQYF; D gene: -; clone size: -; J gene: TRBJ2-5; V gene: TRBV7-9
CDR3 DNA: TGTGCCAGCAGTCACGACAGGAAGACCTATAATTCACCCCTCCACTTT; CDR3 protein: CASSHDRKTYNSPLHF; D gene: -; clone size: -; J gene: TRBJ1-6; V gene: TRBV6-2/TRBV6-3
CDR3 DNA: TGTGCCATCATGGGGGAGTCGAACACCGGGGAGCTGTTTTTT; CDR3 protein: CAIMGESNTGELFF; D gene: -; clone size: -; J gene: TRBJ2-2; V gene: TRBV10-3
CDR3 DNA: TGCGCCAGCAGCTGGGGACTAGCGGCCCTGGATACGCAGTATTTT; CDR3 protein: CASSWGLAALDTQYF; D gene: TRBD2; clone size: -; J gene: TRBJ2-3; V gene: TRBV5-1
CDR3 DNA: TGTGCCAGCAGTTACTCCGGGGGAGGCACCGGGGAGCTGTTTTTT; CDR3 protein: CASSYSGGGTGELFF; D gene: -; clone size: many; J gene: TRBJ2-2; V gene: TRBV6-5
CDR3 DNA: TGTGCCAGCAGCTTGGGTTCTAGCGGAACCTACAATGAGCAGTTCTTC; CDR3 protein: CASSLGSSGTYNEQFF; D gene: TRBD2; clone size: many; J gene: TRBJ2-1; V gene: TRBV7-6
CDR3 DNA: TGTGCCAGCAGCTTAGAGGGTTCGGGCACTGAAGCTTTCTTT; CDR3 protein: CASSLEGSGTEAFF; D gene: -; clone size: few; J gene: TRBJ1-1; V gene: TRBV7-9
CDR3 DNA: TGTGCCAGCAGCCGAGAGGGCCCTATGACCGGAGGGCCCCAGCATTTT; CDR3 protein: CASSREGPMTGGPQHF; D gene: -; clone size: -; J gene: TRBJ1-5; V gene: TRBV7-2
CDR3 DNA: TGTGCCAGCAGCCCTCCCGGGGGGAACACTGAAGCTTTCTTT; CDR3 protein: CASSPPGGNTEAFF; D gene: -; clone size: few; J gene: TRBJ1-1; V gene: TRBV6-5
CDR3 DNA: TGTTCCAGCAGTTGGTCCCGGGACTATTTCGGTAGTGATACGCAGTATTTT; CDR3 protein: CSSSWSRDYFGSDTQYF; D gene: TRBD2; clone size: -; J gene: TRBJ2-3; V gene: TRBV12-3/TRBV12-4
CDR3 DNA: TGTGCCAGCAGCTTAGCTGGTTTGGAGACCCAGTACTTC; CDR3 protein: CASSLAGLETQYF; D gene: -; clone size: -; J gene: TRBJ2-5; V gene: TRBV7-2
CDR3 DNA: TGCGCCAGCAGCTCCATTCAGCAGGGGGAGACCCAGTACTTC; CDR3 protein: CASSSIQQGETQYF; D gene: -; clone size: few; J gene: TRBJ2-5; V gene: TRBV4-3
CDR3 DNA: TGTGCCAGCAGTTTACGCATGGAGGCCCAGTACTTC; CDR3 protein: CASSLRMEAQYF; D gene: -; clone size: -; J gene: TRBJ2-5; V gene: TRBV12-3/TRBV12-4
CDR3 DNA: TGTGCCAGCAGCTTGGCCTGGACTGAAGAGCAGTTCTTC; CDR3 protein: CASSLAWTEEQFF; D gene: -; clone size: many; J gene: TRBJ2-1; V gene: TRBV5-6
CDR3 DNA: TGTGCCAGCAGCCCGGGTTCGGGAGGGTATCAGCCCCAGCATTTT; CDR3 protein: CASSPGSGGYQPQHF; D gene: -; clone size: -; J gene: TRBJ1-5; V gene: TRBV6-5